The T cell receptor beta chain described here comes from a study of T cells in localized non-small cell lung cancer. Clones were read by immunoSEQ multiplex PCR, and TCRdb kept only the in-frame ones, dropping some. The sample includes over 30,000 clones, about nine tenths of them seen just once. Regarding the study as a whole: The highest T cell clonality was in uninvolved adjacent lung, above tumor.

The length of the CDR3 is 15 residues. J gave up 9 bases and V 6 bases, and 10 bases lay outside the gene matches. In germline, CDR1 is SGHTA, CDR2 FQGNSA. As to this clone: The antigen is not known.

This TCR derives from a man between 40 and 69 years old with stage I lung adenocarcinoma. The sample in question was peripheral blood, obtained before any cancer treatment. The J gene is TRBJ1-6, the V gene TRBV7-2; 8 bases match TRBD1. The CDR3 DNA is TGTGCCAGCAGTCCAACCGGGACAGGTGGTTCACCCCTCCACTTT. Translated, it gives CASSPTGTGGSPLHF.